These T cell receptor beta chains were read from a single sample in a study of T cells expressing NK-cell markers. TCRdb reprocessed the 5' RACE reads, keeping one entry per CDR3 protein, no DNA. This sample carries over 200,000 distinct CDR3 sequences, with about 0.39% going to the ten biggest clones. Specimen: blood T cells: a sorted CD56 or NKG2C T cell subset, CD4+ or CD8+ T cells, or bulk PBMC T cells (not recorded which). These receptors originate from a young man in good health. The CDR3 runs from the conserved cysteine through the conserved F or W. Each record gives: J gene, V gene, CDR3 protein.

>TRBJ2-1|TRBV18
CASSNSRSSYNEQFF
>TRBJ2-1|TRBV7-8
CASSERTSGNEQFF
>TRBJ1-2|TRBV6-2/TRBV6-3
CASKTGGYGYTF
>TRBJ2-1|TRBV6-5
CASSYGAGRDNEQFF
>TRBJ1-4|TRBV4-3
CASSQSGTGGEKLFF
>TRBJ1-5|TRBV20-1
CSARDLRDRNQPQHF
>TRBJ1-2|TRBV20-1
CSASQGLEGGYTF
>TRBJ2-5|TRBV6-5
CASSWTSGSRTQYF
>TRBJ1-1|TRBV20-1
CSARGDRARAFF
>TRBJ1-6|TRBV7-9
CASSLASIGDSPLHF
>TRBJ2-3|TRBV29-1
CSVAEAQRSTDTQYF
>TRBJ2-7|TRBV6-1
CASSHRSAPVEQYF
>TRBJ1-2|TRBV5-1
CASSLGQYGGYTF
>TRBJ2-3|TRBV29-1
CSVGQGAVTDTQYF
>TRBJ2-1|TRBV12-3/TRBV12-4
CASSPTVSYNEQFF
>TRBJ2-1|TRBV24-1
CATSDGTSPQFF
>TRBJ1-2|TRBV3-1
CASSQGQAEANYGYTF
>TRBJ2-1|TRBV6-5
CASSYDYDNEQFF
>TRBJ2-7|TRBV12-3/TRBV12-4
CASSFSGTYEQYF
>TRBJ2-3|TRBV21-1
CASSKAQDSTDTQYF
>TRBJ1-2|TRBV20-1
CSARHQGWGYTF
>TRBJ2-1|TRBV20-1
CSAIAGVHEQFF
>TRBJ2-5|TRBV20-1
CSATGELAGQETQYF
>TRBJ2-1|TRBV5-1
CASRLARSSYNEQFF
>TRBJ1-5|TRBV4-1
CASSRQGSNQPQHF
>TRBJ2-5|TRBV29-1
CSVGGGGQETQYF
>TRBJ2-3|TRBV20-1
CSAQRGSTDTQYF
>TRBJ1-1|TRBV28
CASSYQNTEAFF
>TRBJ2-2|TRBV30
CAWSVRGPAGELFF
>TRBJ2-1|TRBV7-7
CASSFEQGAGQFF
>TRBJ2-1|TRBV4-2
CASSQDREASLMFF
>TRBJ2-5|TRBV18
CASSPLGGSTKGETQYF
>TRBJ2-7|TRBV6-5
CASSYSRPGTSGSSYEQYF
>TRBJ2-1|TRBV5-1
CASSFMFSGQGEQFF
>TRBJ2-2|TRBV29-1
CSVGQNTGITGGELFF
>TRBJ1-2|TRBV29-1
CSVSDSEYYGYTF
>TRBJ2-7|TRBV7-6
CASSLVGWQGHEQYF
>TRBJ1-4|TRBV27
CASRSLPPHEKLFF
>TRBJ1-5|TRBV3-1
CASSQGSRSNQPQHF
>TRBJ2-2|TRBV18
CASSPQFVTGELFF
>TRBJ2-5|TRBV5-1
CASSLTPVGQETQYF
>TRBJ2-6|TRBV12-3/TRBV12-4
CASSGTGWNVLTF
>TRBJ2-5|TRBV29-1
CSGGQGRETQYF
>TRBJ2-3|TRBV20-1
CSARGTSGTDTQYF
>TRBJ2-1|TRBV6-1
CASTDTSGRAAEQFF
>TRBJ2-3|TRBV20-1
CSAQISVGSTDTQYF
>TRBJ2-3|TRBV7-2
CASSWSTSGPGTDTQYF
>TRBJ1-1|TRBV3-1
CASSPPLSNTEAFF
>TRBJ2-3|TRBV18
CASSPILTVQSTDTQYF
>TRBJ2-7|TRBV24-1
CATSDELYEQYF
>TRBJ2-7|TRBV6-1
CASSGGFSSYEQYF
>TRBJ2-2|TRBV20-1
CSARGTRDRAITGELFF
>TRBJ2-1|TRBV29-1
CSVEGSGRLAYNEQFF
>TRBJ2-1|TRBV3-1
CASSHRQGFYNEQFF
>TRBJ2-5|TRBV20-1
CSAPRTTSGRKETQYF
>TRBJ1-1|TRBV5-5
CASSINIWEGTEAFF
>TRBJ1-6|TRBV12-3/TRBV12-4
CASTRTGQGSPLHF
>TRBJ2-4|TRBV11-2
CANLRVSKNIQYF
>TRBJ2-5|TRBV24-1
CATVDRDGETQYF